A single sample is the source of the 24 T cell receptor beta chains below, sequenced in a study of beta chain features in type 1 diabetes. Antigens of these TCRs are unknown. The study, taken as a whole, reports: Within each of all four CD4+ subsets, Type 1 diabetes patients had TCRB CDR3s that were moderately but significantly shorter.

Expressed TCRB transcripts were sequenced after all isolated RNA was converted to cDNA. The assay was immunoSEQ multiplex PCR, and TCRdb's table has in-frame clones only and misses some. The data show tens of thousands of clones, with about 60% seen just once and under 0.3% held by the top ten. The sample comprised stem cell memory CD4+ T cells from blood. Receptors originate from a young woman with type 1 diabetes.

The chain uses TRBV9 and TRBJ2-5; 10 bases align to TRBD2. CDR1 and CDR2 from the germline V gene are SGDLS and YYNGEE. The CDR3 consists of 15 residues. V trimming: 3 bases; J trimming: 1 base; junction bases outside the gene matches: 3. The CDR3 sequence is CASSGSSGGQETQYF. The CDR3 bases are TGTGCCAGCAGCGGATCTAGCGGGGGCCAAGAGACCCAGTACTTC. The full variable domain, rest sourced from reference TRBV9 and TRBJ2-5, is DSGVTQTPKHLITATGQRVTLRCSPRSGDLSVYWYQQSLDQGLQFLIQYYNGEERAKGNILERFSAQQFPDLHSELNLSSLELGDSALYFCASSGSSGGQETQYFGPGTRLLVL.

The V and J genes are TRBV19 and TRBJ2-1; TRBD2 agrees at 15 bases. The V and J ends lost 6 bases and 7 bases, in that order; junction bases with no gene match: 10. Germline V gene data show CDR1 as LNHDA and CDR2 as SQIVND (reference sequence). The CDR3 loop spans 17 amino acids. Here the CDR3 reads CASRTGLAGGPRNEQFF. CDR3 coding DNA: TGTGCCAGTAGGACGGGACTAGCGGGAGGTCCCCGTAATGAGCAGTTCTTC.

The chain employs TRBV5-4 and TRBJ2-1; 9 nucleotides match TRBD2. The CDR3 extends over 16 amino acids. The J segment lost 7 bases and the V segment lost 1 base, leaving 9 bases of the junction unmatched. Germline loops: CDR1 SGHNT, CDR2 YYREEE (reference sequence). The chain's CDR3 is CASSLLRTSDHNEQFF. CDR3 sequence (DNA): TGTGCCAGCAGCTTGTTGAGGACTAGCGATCATAATGAGCAGTTCTTC.

This clone was observed a handful of times. This chain uses TRBV15 with TRBJ1-2; D unclear. Germline CDR1 reads LNHNV; CDR2 reads YYDKDF (reference sequence). The V end lost 0 bases, the J end lost 8 bases, and 13 bases lay between the germline ends. This CDR3 is 14 amino acids long. Written as DNA, the CDR3 is TGTGCCACCAGCAGAGATCAATCGGGTGGGGGCTACACCTTC. This codes for CATSRDQSGGGYTF.

The rearrangement links TRBV7-6 to TRBJ2-5; 14 nucleotides line up with TRBD2. CDR3 length equals 16 residues. The V gene's germline CDR1 is SGHVS and CDR2 FNYEAQ. Losses at the gene ends were 5 bases for V and 5 bases for J; bases not matched to a gene: 7. CDR3 in amino acids: CASSARLAGGTETQYF. DNA for the CDR3: TGTGCCAGCAGCGCCCGACTAGCGGGAGGGACGGAGACCCAGTACTTC.

The chain combines TRBV4-1 with TRBJ1-1; a weak D match, TRBD1 (5 bases). V lost 3 bases and J lost 7, with 12 bases in between. The germline V gene has CDR1 MGHRA and CDR2 YSYEKL. The CDR3 length is 13 residues. The CDR3 bases are TGCGCCAGCAGCCAGGGGCCCGGAAGTGAAGCTTTCTTT. Translation gives CASSQGPGSEAFF.

The V and J genes are TRBV4-2 and TRBJ2-1, with TRBD2 matching over 13 bases. The junction had 1 base not matched to a gene; V was cut back by 1 base and J by 1 base. This CDR3 has 17 residues. CDR1 and CDR2 from the germline V gene are LGHNA and YNFKEQ. The CDR3 reads CASSQAGLAGSYNEQFF. The CDR3 nucleotides read TGTGCCAGCAGCCAAGCGGGACTAGCGGGGTCCTACAATGAGCAGTTCTTC.

This rearrangement joins TRBV5-1 to TRBJ2-3, with TRBD1 as a possible D gene (6 bases). The length of the CDR3 is 14 residues. The germline V and J ends were trimmed by 5 bases and 2 bases, with 12 bases remaining between them. In germline, CDR1 is SGHRS, CDR2 YFSETQ. CDR3 in DNA: TGCGCCAGCAGTTCGCAGGGGAACACAGATACGCAGTATTTT. Translated: CASSSQGNTDTQYF.

The chain combines TRBV18 with TRBJ2-1, with 10 bases lining up with TRBD2. The germline V gene has CDR1 KGHSH and CDR2 LQKENI. CDR3 length equals 15 residues. Trimming took 6 bases from V and 8 from J; bases not matched to a gene: 10. Here the CDR3 DNA reads TGTGCCAGCTCCCGGAACGTAGGGACTAGCGATGAGCAGTTCTTC. This encodes CASSRNVGTSDEQFF.

This clone was counted between two and nine times. CDR3 residues: CASSSVDRGNQPQHF. CDR3 nucleotides: TGTGCCAGCAGTTCAGTAGATAGGGGGAATCAGCCCCAGCATTTT. The chain employs TRBV28 and TRBJ1-5; D is possibly TRBD1 (6 bases). Germline V gene sequence: CDR1 MDHEN, CDR2 SYDVKM. CDR3 length: 15 amino acids. The ends were cut back, 4 bases at V and 4 bases at J, with 14 bases in the middle.

The chain links TRBV7-3 to TRBJ2-7, with 9 bases that match TRBD1. Germline V gene lookup returns CDR1 SGHTA and CDR2 FQGTGA. The CDR3 sequence is 15 residues long. J was trimmed by 4 bases and V by 1 base; bases with no gene match: 5. The CDR3 loop reads CASSLNYGQGYEQYF. CDR3 DNA: TGTGCCAGCAGCTTAAATTATGGACAGGGGTACGAGCAGTACTTC. Supplemented by reference TRBV7-3 and TRBJ2-7, the full variable domain reads GAGVSQTPSNKVTEKGKYVELRCDPISGHTALYWYRQSLGQGPEFLIYFQGTGAADDSGLPNDRFFAVRPEGSVSTLKIQRTERGDSAVYLCASSLNYGQGYEQYFGPGTRLTVT.

V and J are TRBV18 and TRBJ1-1, with TRBD1 identical over 10 bases. Per germline, CDR1 KGHSH and CDR2 LQKENI. Trimming took 3 bases from V and 5 from J; bases not matched to a gene: 12. There are 17 residues in the CDR3. The CDR3 sequence is CASSPRTGGWGGTEAFF. CDR3 DNA: TGTGCCAGCTCACCTAGGACAGGGGGTTGGGGTGGAACTGAAGCTTTCTTT.

This chain uses TRBV19 with TRBJ2-3, with 8 bases lining up with TRBD1. This CDR3 spans 16 amino acids. Per germline, CDR1 LNHDA and CDR2 SQIVND (reference sequence). Losses at the gene ends were 10 bases for V and 0 bases for J; bases not matched to a gene: 12. In DNA, the CDR3 is TGTGCCACCGCTGACAGGGGCGTAACTAGCACAGATACGCAGTATTTT. This gives the protein CATADRGVTSTDTQYF.

This sequence joins TRBV7-6 and TRBJ2-3; 14 bases fit TRBD2. This CDR3 is 19 amino acids long. Germline CDR1 reads SGHVS; CDR2 reads FNYEAQ. With 1 base clipped from V and 0 bases from J, the junction kept 6 bases outside the gene matches. CDR3 loop: CASSLGAGTSGGSTDTQYF. DNA of the CDR3: TGTGCCAGCAGCTTAGGGGCCGGGACTAGCGGGGGAAGCACAGATACGCAGTATTTT.

The rearrangement joins TRBV7-8 to TRBJ2-6; D uncertain. Trimming shortened V by 6 bases and J by 3 bases, and 6 bases separated the two germline ends. The CDR3 consists of 13 residues. Per germline, CDR1 SGHVS and CDR2 FQNEAQ. The CDR3 DNA follows: TGTGCCAGCAGTAACAGTGGGGCCAACGTCCTGACTTTC. It translates to CASSNSGANVLTF.

The CDR3 region has the DNA TGTGCCAGCAGCAGGACTAGCGGGAGCTACGAGCAGTACTTC. This gives the protein CASSRTSGSYEQYF. The chain employs TRBV6-1 and TRBJ2-7; 13 bases align to TRBD2. Germline CDR1 is MNHNS and CDR2 is SASEGT. The CDR3 spans 14 residues. Trimming cost V 6 bases and J 3 bases; bases outside gene matches: 2.

This chain uses TRBV19 with TRBJ2-7; perhaps TRBD1 as D (5 bases). The CDR3 totals 13 residues. The V gene lost 3 bases and the J gene lost 2 bases, with 8 bases spanning the gap. Per the germline V gene, CDR1 is LNHDA and CDR2 is SQIVND (reference sequence). As DNA, the CDR3 is TGTGCCAGTAGTATCGCCAGGGCCTACGAGCAGTACTTC. It codes for CASSIARAYEQYF.

The chain links TRBV4-2 to TRBJ2-1; 7 nucleotides match TRBD2. With 6 bases clipped from V and 6 bases from J, the junction kept 11 bases outside the gene matches. CDR3 length equals 15 residues. Per germline, CDR1 LGHNA and CDR2 YNFKEQ. CDR3 amino acids: CASRYTSEITNEQFF. CDR3 bases: TGTGCCAGCAGATATACTAGCGAGATTACCAATGAGCAGTTCTTC.

The V and J genes are TRBV7-9 and TRBJ2-3, with 13 positions matching TRBD2. V shed 5 bases, J shed 4 bases, and the junction held 3 bases outside the gene matches. Germline values: CDR1 SEHNR, CDR2 FQNEAQ (reference sequence). The CDR3 is 15 residues long. The CDR3 coding sequence is TGTGCCAGCAGCCCACTAGCGGGAGGGGCAGATACGCAGTATTTT. Encoded protein: CASSPLAGGADTQYF.

The chain combines TRBV5-4 with TRBJ1-4; the D is unclear. This CDR3 region has 15 residues. Per germline, CDR1 SGHNT and CDR2 YYREEE (reference sequence). V lost 4 bases and J 6 bases, leaving 16 bases between the germline ends. CDR3 DNA: TGTGCCAGCAGCCCTGGGAGTGGCGTGGATGAAAAACTGTTTTTT. It yields the protein CASSPGSGVDEKLFF.

The chain is built from TRBV5-4 and TRBJ2-5; 7 nucleotides align to TRBD2. Germline loops: CDR1 SGHNT, CDR2 YYREEE (reference sequence). V gave up 1 base and J gave up 4 bases; unmatched junction bases: 4. The CDR3 has 14 residues. This CDR3 is CASSLFSSGETQYF. DNA of the CDR3: TGTGCCAGCAGCTTGTTTTCTAGCGGAGAGACCCAGTACTTC.

The chain is built from TRBV9 and TRBJ2-5; TRBD2 is a possible D gene (5 bases). Between the trimmed V and J ends, which lost 4 bases and 2 bases, there was a span of 15 bases. CDR3 length: 15 amino acids. Germline V gene data show CDR1 as SGDLS and CDR2 as YYNGEE. CDR3 protein: CASSSRAGGQETQYF. The CDR3 nucleotides are TGTGCCAGCAGCTCCCGGGCCGGAGGACAAGAGACCCAGTACTTC.

The chain recombines TRBV5-1 with TRBJ2-3, with D tentatively TRBD1 (5 bases). Trimming cost V 0 bases and J 6 bases, with 17 bases left between them. The length of the CDR3 is 16 residues. Looked up from germline, CDR1 is SGHRS and CDR2 is YFSETQ. The DNA for the CDR3 is TGCGCCAGCAGCTTGGAGGCGCTTACCCCAGGGGATACGCAGTATTTT. Its translation: CASSLEALTPGDTQYF.

This rearrangement joins TRBV30 to TRBJ2-2, with D possibly TRBD2 on 6 matching bases. The CDR3 extends over 17 amino acids. Looked up from germline, CDR1 is GTSNPN and CDR2 is SVGIG (reference sequence). V lost 4 bases to trimming and J lost 6 bases, with 24 bases between them. In nucleotides, the CDR3 is TGTGCCTGGAAAGGTTGGAGGGGAAATCGTTTTGCCGGGGAGCTGTTTTTT. Protein: CAWKGWRGNRFAGELFF.